The 17 T cell receptor beta chains below were found in one sample sequenced in a study of beta chain features in type 1 diabetes. The study reverse transcribed the entire isolated RNA, so it sequenced expressed TCRB transcripts. Data came from immunoSEQ multiplex PCR; TCRdb stores just in-frame clones and leaves some out. Here the sample spans about 410,000 clones, approximately 15% being singletons. The specimen was naive CD4+ T cells from blood. The receptors derive from a man under 40 in good health.

The chain carries TRBV2 and TRBJ2-1; D not certain. V lost 4 bases and J 0 bases, leaving 10 bases between the germline ends. The CDR3 is 15 amino acids. Germline-derived CDR1 and CDR2 are SNHLY and FYNNEI. The chain's CDR3 is CASSGFLRSYNEQFF. CDR3 DNA sequence: TGTGCCAGCAGTGGGTTCCTTCGCTCCTACAATGAGCAGTTCTTC.

The chain links TRBV6-1 to TRBJ2-7; D might be TRBD1 or TRBD2, each matching 6 bases. Germline-derived CDR1 and CDR2 are MNHNS and SASEGT. The CDR3 contains 12 residues. Trimming took off 6 bases at V and 6 bases at J, with 12 bases between the two ends. CDR3 coding DNA: TGTGCCAGCAGCCTGGAGGGGGGCGAGCAGTACTTC. The encoded protein is CASSLEGGEQYF.

There are a few counts of this clone. The chain employs TRBV27 and TRBJ2-3, with unresolved D. Germline CDR1 and CDR2: MNHEY and SMNVEV (reference sequence). This CDR3 is 14 amino acids long. V was trimmed by 7 bases and J by 0 bases, leaving 11 bases between them. The CDR3 DNA sequence: TGTGCCAGCACCTTGAAGGACAGCACAGATACGCAGTATTTT. Translation gives CASTLKDSTDTQYF.

This clone was counted between two and nine times. The rearrangement joins TRBV25-1 to TRBJ2-7; D may be TRBD1 (5 bases). V lost 8 bases, J lost 3 bases, and 17 bases lay in between. This CDR3 has 14 amino acids. Germline V CDR1 and CDR2: MGHDK, SYGVNS. The CDR3 loop is CASGRQPERYEQYV. CDR3 nucleotide sequence: TGTGCCAGCGGAAGACAGCCAGAACGCTACGAGCAGTACGTC.

This clone has just a few counts. The chain joins TRBV14 to TRBJ2-3, with D possibly matching TRBD2 (6 bases). This CDR3 region has 17 residues. Germline-derived CDR1 and CDR2 are SGHDN and FVKESK. Trimming removed 0 bases from V and 4 bases from J, with 17 bases in between. CDR3 sequence reads: CASSQDSGVYWADTQYF. CDR3 nucleotide sequence: TGTGCCAGCAGCCAAGATTCGGGGGTGTATTGGGCAGATACGCAGTATTTT.

This clone was detected a few times. The chain carries TRBV4-2 and TRBJ2-5, with D tentatively TRBD1 (5 bases). V was clipped by 0 bases and J by 5 bases, with 10 bases between them. This CDR3 is 14 amino acids long. From germline, CDR1 is LGHNA and CDR2 YNFKEQ. Here the CDR3 reads CASSQEWGEETQYF. The CDR3 DNA reads TGTGCCAGCAGCCAAGAATGGGGCGAGGAGACCCAGTACTTC.

The sample holds a few counts of this clone. The chain combines TRBV6-5 with TRBJ2-6; D is unclear. Trimming cost V 2 bases and J 5 bases, with 10 bases left between them. The V gene's germline CDR1 is MNHEY and CDR2 SVGAGI. The CDR3 sequence is 15 residues long. CDR3: CASSYEARRANVLTF. The CDR3 DNA is TGTGCCAGCAGTTACGAGGCCAGACGGGCCAACGTCCTGACTTTC.

The genes are TRBV28 and TRBJ1-1, with TRBD1 identical over 7 bases. From germline, CDR1 is MDHEN and CDR2 SYDVKM. The CDR3 consists of 15 residues. Trimming at V came to 6 bases and at J to 3 bases, leaving 10 bases not matched to a gene. CDR3 sequence reads: CASSRALQGYTEAFF. DNA of the CDR3: TGTGCCAGCAGCCGCGCGCTACAGGGGTACACTGAAGCTTTCTTT.

The sample holds a few counts of this clone. The V gene is TRBV30, the J gene TRBJ1-2; D gene ambiguous. Trimming shortened V by 0 bases and J by 8 bases, and 10 bases separated the two germline ends. Germline CDR1 is GTSNPN and CDR2 is SVGIG (reference sequence). The CDR3 extends over 12 amino acids. CDR3 coding DNA: TGTGCCTGGAGTGTTGGTGGGAGCGGCTACACCTTC. Protein sequence: CAWSVGGSGYTF.

V usage is TRBV7-9 and J usage is TRBJ1-2, with D uncertain. Germline-derived CDR1 and CDR2 are SEHNR and FQNEAQ (reference sequence). The CDR3 is 12 amino acids. V was pared by 2 bases and J by 12 bases, with 13 bases between. This chain's CDR3 is CASSLSRGFHTF. Here the CDR3 DNA reads TGTGCCAGCAGCTTAAGTCGTGGATTCCACACCTTC.

This clone turned up a few times. V is TRBV7-2 and J is TRBJ2-1; 11 bases line up with TRBD2. The CDR3 contains 16 residues. Germline CDR1 reads SGHTA; CDR2 reads FQGNSA. V lost 6 bases, J lost 7 bases, and 11 bases stayed unmatched. The CDR3 sequence is CASRDHSGRAGNEQFF. As DNA, the CDR3 is TGTGCCAGCAGAGATCATAGCGGGAGGGCCGGTAATGAGCAGTTCTTC. Variable domain in full (rest from reference TRBV7-2 and TRBJ2-1): GAGVSQSPSNKVTEKGKDVELRCDPISGHTALYWYRQSLGQGLEFLIYFQGNSAPDKSGLPSDRFSAERTGGSVSTLTIQRTQQEDSAVYLCASRDHSGRAGNEQFFGPGTRLTVL.

J is TRBJ1-2 and V is TRBV7-9; maybe TRBD1 (5 bases). Trimming cost V 5 bases and J 2 bases, with 12 bases left between them. Germline V gene lookup returns CDR1 SEHNR and CDR2 FQNEAQ (reference sequence). This CDR3 has 14 residues. The chain's CDR3 is CASSLDNPNYGYTF. CDR3 bases: TGTGCCAGCAGCCTGGACAATCCCAACTATGGCTACACCTTC.

The CDR3 DNA reads as TGTGCCAGTAGGAAGCGGGGGGACGACAATGAGCAGTTCTTC. Its protein product is CASRKRGDDNEQFF. V usage is TRBV19 and J usage is TRBJ2-1, with TRBD2 matching 9 bases. The CDR3 consists of 14 residues. The junction had 5 bases not matched to a gene; V was cut back by 6 bases and J by 5 bases. Germline V lookup: CDR1 LNHDA, CDR2 SQIVND (reference sequence).

The chain combines TRBV6-1 with TRBJ2-1; tentative D call: TRBD2 (5 bases). The V end was cut by 3 bases, the J end by 2 bases, with 14 bases between. CDR3 length equals 16 residues. The germline V gene has CDR1 MNHNS and CDR2 SASEGT. The CDR3: CASSESGRWTYNEQFF. The CDR3 DNA sequence: TGTGCCAGCAGTGAGAGTGGGAGATGGACCTACAATGAGCAGTTCTTC.

The CDR3 here is CASMRETNTEAFF. Written as DNA, the CDR3 is TGTGCCAGCATGAGGGAGACGAACACTGAAGCTTTCTTT. The chain joins TRBV2 to TRBJ1-1; D is unclear. CDR3 size: 13 residues. V lost 7 bases and J lost 1, with 10 bases in between. Germline-derived CDR1 and CDR2 are SNHLY and FYNNEI.

This clone was recorded a few times. The chain has TRBV9 and TRBJ1-2, with no clear D. The CDR3 covers 14 residues. Per the germline V gene, CDR1 is SGDLS and CDR2 is YYNGEE. V lost 0 bases and J 7 bases, leaving 13 bases between the germline ends. The CDR3 DNA follows: TGTGCCAGCAGCGTAGGCCCCAGTTTACGTGGCTACACCTTC. Encoded protein: CASSVGPSLRGYTF. Full variable domain (remainder filled in from reference TRBV9 and TRBJ1-2): DSGVTQTPKHLITATGQRVTLRCSPRSGDLSVYWYQQSLDQGLQFLIQYYNGEERAKGNILERFSAQQFPDLHSELNLSSLELGDSALYFCASSVGPSLRGYTFGSGTRLTVV.

A word on this clone: The sample contains more than one DNA sequence encoding this CDR3. The V call is TRBV9, the J call TRBJ1-3; TRBD1 might be the D (6 bases). The germline CDR1 and CDR2 sequences are SGDLS and YYNGEE. V was shortened by 4 bases and J by 0 bases, with 11 bases between the two germline ends. The CDR3 consists of 15 residues. The CDR3 loop is CASSPTGNSGNTIYF. The CDR3 DNA reads TGTGCCAGCAGCCCGACAGGTAACTCTGGAAACACCATATATTTT.